The sequence of this T cell receptor (beta chain) was determined in a study of CD8+CD57+ T cells in acquired aplastic anemia. Study results and limitations: Patients and controls shared just under 30 CD8+ CDR3 sequences, highly expressed in patients.

This CDR3 has 14 residues. Germline assignment: CDR1 SGHTA and CDR2 FQGTGA. For this clonotype: Its antigen is currently unknown. Its ends do not fully match the called genes, so a read error is possible.

TCR beta VDJ and CDR3 profiles were obtained from a genomic DNA template. TCRdb redid the calling of the reads with MiXCR, one entry per CDR3 protein. The sample holds approximately 260,000 distinct CDR3 sequences, roughly 82% seen once. Sequencing involved patients with CD8+CD57+ cell expansion previously shown by flow cytometry. Blood sampling was performed on the patients, and none of them had received therapy by then. The sample taken for sequencing was sorted CD4+, CD8+, or CD8+CD57+ T cells (not recorded which) from PBMCs. The chain uses TRBV7-3 and TRBJ2-1; either TRBD1 or TRBD2 may supply D (5 bases each). This clonotype was obtained from a human donor with aplastic anemia. This chain's CDR3 is CASSLSGTGGSLSF. CDR3 DNA sequence: TGTGCCAGCAGCTTAAGTGGAACTGGGGGAAGTCTGTCCTTC. Full variable domain (outside the CDR3, taken from reference TRBV7-3 and TRBJ2-1): GAGVSQTPSNKVTEKGKYVELRCDPISGHTALYWYRQSLGQGPEFLIYFQGTGAADDSGLPNDRFFAVRPEGSVSTLKIQRTERGDSAVYLCASSLSGTGGSLSFGPGTRLTVL.